This T cell receptor beta chain was recorded in a study of blood T cell repertoires in COVID-19. Study as a whole: COVID-19 samples, acute and convalescent, were from the United States, Italy and Spain.

This CDR3 is 15 amino acids long. Germline V gene lookup returns CDR1 LGHNA and CDR2 YSLEER. V was shortened by 4 bases and J by 5 bases, with 17 bases between the two germline ends. Clones were read by immunoSEQ multiplex PCR, and TCRdb kept only the in-frame ones, dropping some. The sample shows just over 150,000 clones, roughly 90% of them seen only once. The sample was PBMCs or T cells enriched from blood (not recorded which). The chain has TRBV4-3 and TRBJ1-2; the D is unclear. The TCR originated in a woman between 45 and 65 years old who had recovered from COVID-19. CDR3: CASSPYSGEGYGYTF. CDR3 sequence (DNA): TGCGCCAGCAGCCCCTATTCGGGCGAGGGTTATGGCTACACCTTC.